Here is one T cell receptor (beta chain) with its context. This record belongs to a study of blood T cell repertoires in COVID-19. Study in general: COVID-19 samples from acute and convalescent phases originated in the United States, Italy and Spain. PBMCs, B-cell-depleted T cells, or T cells were the source of the cDNA or gDNA that made up the material.

Per the authors' pipeline: Counts of nucleated cells, estimated from reference gene primer amplification, were obtained. Repertoires were generated with immunoSEQ multiplex PCR, while TCRdb's copy carries only in-frame clones and drops some. V, J and clone size are taken as reported in that table, and D and trimming were inferred from the DNA itself. The table shows about 51,000 clones, with 91% occurring only once. V shed 8 bases and J shed 4 bases, with 20 bases lying between them. Germline values: CDR1 MNHEY, CDR2 SVGAGI. This CDR3 has 15 residues. This receptor was obtained from a man aged 50 to 59 with acute or convalescent COVID-19. The material sequenced was peripheral blood. This chain links TRBV6-5 with TRBJ1-1, with D possibly TRBD1 on 5 matching bases. The CDR3 nucleotides are TGTGCCAGCTCGGGAAAGCAGGGAGGGATCACTGAAGCTTTCTTT. Its translation is CASSGKQGGITEAFF.